The 18 T cell receptor beta chains below all came from one sample that was sequenced in a study of blood T cells in healthy people across ages. With a J-beta primer mix and a sample-barcoded 5' primer, a second PCR ran roughly 6 to 12 cycles. TCRdb independently ran MiXCR on the 5' RACE reads; one entry per CDR3 protein. The table lists around 1,900,000 distinct CDR3 sequences, roughly 43% of them singletons. Sequenced input: blood. The receptor set was obtained from a human donor in good health.

As for this clonotype: A much larger clone sits a single nucleotide away, making a read error possible. This chain joins TRBV7-7 and TRBJ2-2; possibly TRBD1 for D (6 bases). The CDR3 sequence is 15 residues long. Germline V lookup: CDR1 SSHAT, CDR2 FNYEAQ (reference sequence). CDR3 residues: CASSLAGANTGERFF. CDR3 sequence (DNA): TGTGCTAGCAGCTTAGCAGGGGCGAACACCGGGGAGCGGTTTTTT.

This clonotype was observed once. The chain is built from TRBV12-3 or TRBV12-4 and TRBJ1-1; D remains unclear. This CDR3 region has 12 residues. The V and J ends lost 6 bases and 8 bases respectively, with 13 bases between them. CDR3 nucleotide sequence: TGTGCCAGCAGCGAAGGAGGAGAGGAAGCTTTCTTT. Its protein product is CASSEGGEEAFF.

This clonotype was seen a handful of times. The rearrangement uses TRBV5-5 and TRBJ1-1, with 7 nucleotides matching TRBD1. The V gene end was trimmed by 3 bases and the J gene end by 0 bases; junction bases not matched to a gene: 5. The germline V gene has CDR1 SGHKS and CDR2 YYEKEE (reference sequence). This CDR3 has 15 amino acids. The CDR3 loop reads CASSWDDRVNTEAFF. In DNA form, the CDR3 reads TGTGCCAGCAGCTGGGACGACAGGGTGAACACTGAAGCTTTCTTT.

This chain joins TRBV20-1 and TRBJ1-3; D not resolved. The CDR3 sequence is 11 residues long. CDR1 and CDR2 from the germline V gene are DFQATT and SNEGSKA (reference sequence). V lost 6 bases to trimming and J lost 4 bases, with 7 bases between them. The chain's CDR3 is CSAIIGNTIYF. The CDR3, as DNA: TGCAGTGCCATTATCGGAAACACCATATATTTT.

The V gene is TRBV4-1, the J gene TRBJ1-2; 7 nucleotides match TRBD1. The germline CDR1 and CDR2 sequences are MGHRA and YSYEKL. The CDR3 totals 18 residues. Trimming cost V 0 bases and J 4 bases; bases outside gene matches: 14. CDR3 sequence (DNA): TGCGCCAGCAGCCAAGACCCGGGACAGTGGAGGCTTTCCTATGGCTACACCTTC. Encoded protein: CASSQDPGQWRLSYGYTF.

This clonotype was recorded at least ten times. The chain joins TRBV29-1 to TRBJ2-1; D is perhaps TRBD1 (6 bases). The CDR3 totals 14 residues. CDR1 and CDR2 (germline): SQVTM, ANQGSEA. V dropped 8 bases and J dropped 0 bases, with 14 bases sitting between them. CDR3 in amino acids: CSSGTLGSYNEQFF. The DNA for the CDR3 is TGCAGCTCAGGGACATTAGGCTCCTACAATGAGCAGTTCTTC.

This clonotype was counted between two and nine times. The chain has TRBV20-1 and TRBJ1-1, with a weak D call TRBD1 (5 bases). Germline-derived CDR1 and CDR2 are DFQATT and SNEGSKA (reference sequence). V was shortened by 3 bases and J by 10 bases, with 12 bases between the two germline ends. The CDR3 sequence is 11 residues long. CDR3 amino acids: CSARQGVRAFF. The CDR3 coding sequence is TGCAGTGCTAGGCAGGGTGTTCGAGCTTTCTTT.

The gene calls are TRBV12-3 or TRBV12-4 and TRBJ2-1; D call uncertain. The V end lost 2 bases, the J end lost 5 bases, and 7 bases lay between the germline ends. There are 13 residues in the CDR3. CDR3 bases: TGTGCCAGCAGTTTAATCCTTAACAATGAGCAGTTCTTC. It is translated as CASSLILNNEQFF.

V gene TRBV5-5 combines with J gene TRBJ2-5; D tentatively fits TRBD1 or TRBD2 (5 bases each). The germline gives CDR1 SGHKS, CDR2 YYEKEE (reference sequence). Trimming stripped 4 bases from V and 2 bases from J, with 18 bases between. This CDR3 is built from 16 residues. The CDR3 is CASSQNRPGLQETQYF. The CDR3 DNA reads as TGTGCCAGCAGCCAGAACCGACCGGGGCTACAAGAGACCCAGTACTTC.

V is TRBV12-3 or TRBV12-4 and J is TRBJ1-2; D possibly corresponds to TRBD1 (6 bases). The ends were cut back, 3 bases at V and 2 bases at J, with 25 bases in the middle. CDR3 size: 19 residues. The chain's CDR3 is CASSFFAVPREQGNYGYTF. The CDR3 DNA is TGTGCCAGCAGTTTTTTCGCGGTACCCCGGGAACAGGGAAACTATGGCTACACCTTC.

This clonotype has a handful of counts. V and J are TRBV13 and TRBJ2-5; 9 positions match TRBD1. After removal of 5 bases from V and 11 bases from J, the junction contained 9 bases not matched to a gene. The CDR3 has 13 residues. CDR1 and CDR2 (germline): PRHDT, FYEKMQ (reference sequence). The CDR3 spells CASSTGTGKEQYF. In DNA, the CDR3 is TGTGCCAGCAGCACCGGGACAGGGAAAGAGCAGTACTTC. Variable domain in full (rest from reference TRBV13 and TRBJ2-5): AAGVIQSPRHLIKEKRETATLKCYPIPRHDTVYWYQQGPGQDPQFLISFYEKMQSDKGSIPDRFSAQQFSDYHSELNMSSLELGDSALYFCASSTGTGKEQYFGPGTRLLVL.

This chain connects TRBV15 to TRBJ2-3; unclear D gene. Germline CDR1 LNHNV, CDR2 YYDKDF (reference sequence). Trimming stripped 2 bases from V and 6 bases from J, with 12 bases between. The CDR3 has 14 residues. The CDR3 sequence: CATSRSEWSDTQYF. The CDR3, as DNA: TGTGCCACCAGCAGATCCGAATGGTCTGATACGCAGTATTTT.

This clonotype was seen a few times. This sequence joins TRBV5-5 and TRBJ2-3; TRBD2 might be the D (6 bases). V shed 3 bases and J shed 6 bases, with 14 bases lying between them. Per the germline V gene, CDR1 is SGHKS and CDR2 is YYEKEE (reference sequence). The CDR3 is made up of 14 amino acids. In DNA form, the CDR3 reads TGTGCCAGCAGCTCCGTAGCGGCCAGGGATACGCAGTATTTT. It specifies CASSSVAARDTQYF.

This clonotype has a handful of counts. Sequence at one end of the junction differs from germline and may be a read error. The V and J genes are TRBV28 and TRBJ2-1; 10 bases fit TRBD2. The germline V gene has CDR1 MDHEN and CDR2 SYDVKM. There are 15 residues in the CDR3. DNA for the CDR3: TGTGCCGGCAGCAAACGCCTAGCGGGGGTAGATGAGCAGTTCTTC. Its protein is CAGSKRLAGVDEQFF.

The gene calls are TRBV7-2 and TRBJ2-1; D assignment may be TRBD1 or TRBD2 (5 bases each). V dropped 5 bases and J dropped 6 bases, with 17 bases sitting between them. Germline CDR1 and CDR2: SGHTA and FQGNSA. The CDR3 sequence is 15 residues long. The CDR3 is CASSRDSGDGNEQFF. The DNA for the CDR3 is TGTGCCAGCAGCCGAGACTCCGGGGACGGCAATGAGCAGTTCTTC.

V gene TRBV7-2 combines with J gene TRBJ2-1; 10 bases are a match to TRBD2. Germline lookup yields CDR1 SGHTA and CDR2 FQGNSA. Trimming took 5 bases from V and 7 from J; bases not matched to a gene: 8. This CDR3 contains 15 residues. As DNA, the CDR3 is TGTGCCAGCAGCAAGAGCGGGGGGGGGCTAAATGAGCAGTTCTTC. Its translation is CASSKSGGGLNEQFF.

A few counts support this clonotype. The chain joins TRBV6-5 to TRBJ1-4; possibly TRBD1 for D (5 bases). There are 12 residues in the CDR3. Germline values: CDR1 MNHEY, CDR2 SVGAGI. V was clipped by 6 bases and J by 7 bases, with 9 bases between them. CDR3 sequence (DNA): TGTGCCAGCAGGACAGAGAGTGAAAAACTGTTTTTT. Protein: CASRTESEKLFF.

This clonotype showed up just a few times. The chain couples TRBV6-2 or TRBV6-3 to TRBJ2-5; D is undetermined. The CDR3 consists of 15 residues. The V gene's germline CDR1 is MNHEY and CDR2 SVGEGT. V lost 6 bases, J lost 2 bases, and 16 bases lay in between. CDR3 amino acids: CASSPTLRIQETQYF. CDR3 in DNA: TGTGCCAGCAGCCCTACCCTCCGCATTCAAGAGACCCAGTACTTC.